These T cell receptor beta chains were read from a single sample in a study of cytomegalovirus exposure and HLA in healthy donors. Some clones are missing from TCRdb's copy, which holds only in-frame ones; the method was immunoSEQ multiplex PCR. The data show around 220,000 clones, with about 90% seen just once and 2.5% to 3.5% held by the top ten. The sample comprised PBMCs. Receptors were obtained from a woman aged 18 to 35 in good health and CMV-seronegative. Both conserved end residues are part of each CDR3. A D gene is named only where the DNA matches it firmly. The size entry is marked missing in some rows and otherwise reads once, few, many or a size class.

size	V	J	D	DNA	CDR3
.	TRBV2	TRBJ2-3	TRBD2	TGTGCCAGCAGAGGGACTAGCGGGGCAGATACGCAGTATTTT	CASRGTSGADTQYF
.	TRBV29-1	TRBJ2-7	.	TGCAGCGTTGCGTTCCCCTCTACTTACGAGCAGTACTTC	CSVAFPSTYEQYF
.	TRBV5-1	TRBJ1-2	.	TGCGCCAGCAGCTCGTCAGGAACCTATGGCTACACCTTC	CASSSSGTYGYTF
few	TRBV6-5	TRBJ1-2	.	TGTGCCAGCAGTTACTCGGCGGCCCTTAAGGATGGCTACACCTTC	CASSYSAALKDGYTF
.	TRBV27	TRBJ2-7	TRBD1	TGTGCCAGCAGTTACGGACCGGGACAGACCTACGAGCAGTACTTC	CASSYGPGQTYEQYF
.	TRBV25-1	TRBJ1-4	.	TGTGCCAGCAGTGACGGTAGAGGGACTAATGAAAAACTGTTTTTT	CASSDGRGTNEKLFF
.	TRBV6-1	TRBJ1-1	TRBD1	TGTGCCAGCAGTGATCCCGGGACAGGGTATGCTGAAGCTTTCTTT	CASSDPGTGYAEAFF
.	TRBV27	TRBJ2-7	.	TGTGCCAGCAGTCTCTCGGGCCTAGCCCTTTCCTACGAGCAGTACTTC	CASSLSGLALSYEQYF
.	TRBV5-1	TRBJ1-2	TRBD1	TGCGCCAGCAGCTTGCGACAGGGAGCTAACTATGGCTACACCTTC	CASSLRQGANYGYTF
.	TRBV14	TRBJ2-1	.	TGTGCCAGCAGCCCACGGACTGACTACAATGAGCAGTTCTTC	CASSPRTDYNEQFF
.	TRBV18	TRBJ1-1	TRBD1	TGTGCCAGCTCACCTATGACAGGGACCTTGAACACTGAAGCTTTCTTT	CASSPMTGTLNTEAFF
.	TRBV28	TRBJ2-5	TRBD1	TGTGCCAGCAGTTTACCGGGACAGGGGCGGGAGACCCAGTACTTC	CASSLPGQGRETQYF
.	TRBV29-1	TRBJ2-2	.	TGCAGCGTTGGGGGGGACAGATGGGCCGGGGAGCTGTTTTTT	CSVGGDRWAGELFF